A selection of T cell receptor beta chains follows, all from one sample in a study of blood T cell repertoires in COVID-19. The protocol was immunoSEQ multiplex PCR, while the TCRdb copy is restricted to in-frame clones and leaves out a portion. The sample includes 250,000 or so clones, about 80% of them seen just once. Sequencing was performed on peripheral blood. All receptors derive from an elderly woman with acute or convalescent COVID-19. Both conserved end residues are part of each CDR3. Fields, in order: CDR3 protein, CDR3 DNA, clone size, J gene, V gene, D gene. A D gene is named only where the DNA matches it firmly. Clone size is stated in some rows and not others, as once, few, many or a class when expanded.

CDR3aa: CASSYSKQGSGYTF; CDR3nt: TGTGCCAGCAGTTACTCGAAACAGGGAAGTGGCTACACCTTC; abundance: NA; j_gene: TRBJ1-2; v_gene: TRBV6-5; d_gene: NA
CDR3aa: CASSLFWTGQHNEQFF; CDR3nt: TGTGCCAGCAGCTTATTCTGGACAGGACAACACAATGAGCAGTTCTTC; abundance: NA; j_gene: TRBJ2-1; v_gene: TRBV7-9; d_gene: TRBD1
CDR3aa: CASSYSWTGTYEQYF; CDR3nt: TGTGCCAGCAGTTACTCTTGGACAGGTACCTACGAGCAGTACTTC; abundance: once; j_gene: TRBJ2-7; v_gene: TRBV6-5; d_gene: TRBD1
CDR3aa: CASSRGTLGQETQYF; CDR3nt: TGTGCCAGCAGCCGCGGGACCTTGGGCCAAGAGACCCAGTACTTC; abundance: NA; j_gene: TRBJ2-5; v_gene: TRBV5-4; d_gene: NA
CDR3aa: CASSVWDRVASRNQPQHF; CDR3nt: TGTGCCAGCAGCGTGTGGGACAGGGTAGCAAGTCGCAATCAGCCCCAGCATTTT; abundance: once; j_gene: TRBJ1-5; v_gene: TRBV7-2; d_gene: TRBD1
CDR3aa: CASSLNGDFFSGANVLTF; CDR3nt: TGTGCCAGCAGCCTGAACGGGGACTTCTTCTCTGGGGCCAACGTCCTGACTTTC; abundance: NA; j_gene: TRBJ2-6; v_gene: TRBV27; d_gene: NA
CDR3aa: CASSLSTSGYNEQFF; CDR3nt: TGTGCCAGCAGCTTAAGTACTAGCGGGTACAATGAGCAGTTCTTC; abundance: few; j_gene: TRBJ2-1; v_gene: TRBV7-2; d_gene: TRBD2
CDR3aa: CASSLIVAGEQFF; CDR3nt: TGTGCCAGCAGCTTAATAGTCGCCGGTGAGCAGTTCTTC; abundance: NA; j_gene: TRBJ2-1; v_gene: TRBV7-3; d_gene: NA
CDR3aa: CASKDSRNSPLHF; CDR3nt: TGTGCCAGTAAGGACAGCCGAAATTCACCCCTCCACTTT; abundance: NA; j_gene: TRBJ1-6; v_gene: TRBV19; d_gene: NA
CDR3aa: CASSEDSGDIQYF; CDR3nt: TGTGCCAGCAGTGAGGACAGCGGAGACATTCAGTACTTC; abundance: few; j_gene: TRBJ2-4; v_gene: TRBV2; d_gene: NA
CDR3aa: CASSLDRGGTEAFF; CDR3nt: TGCGCCAGCAGCTTGGACAGGGGCGGAACTGAAGCTTTCTTT; abundance: NA; j_gene: TRBJ1-1; v_gene: TRBV5-1; d_gene: TRBD1
CDR3aa: CASSQWSTGELFF; CDR3nt: TGTGCCAGCAGCCAATGGAGCACCGGGGAGCTGTTTTTT; abundance: NA; j_gene: TRBJ2-2; v_gene: TRBV3-1/TRBV3-2; d_gene: NA
CDR3aa: CAISEGADYGYTF; CDR3nt: TGTGCCATCAGTGAAGGGGCAGACTATGGCTACACCTTC; abundance: NA; j_gene: TRBJ1-2; v_gene: TRBV10-3; d_gene: NA
CDR3aa: CASRTGQSNYGYTF; CDR3nt: TGTGCCAGCAGGACAGGGCAGTCTAACTATGGCTACACCTTC; abundance: NA; j_gene: TRBJ1-2; v_gene: TRBV27; d_gene: TRBD1
CDR3aa: CASSAETGTSYEQYF; CDR3nt: TGTGCCAGCAGTGCGGAGACAGGGACCTCCTACGAGCAGTACTTC; abundance: NA; j_gene: TRBJ2-7; v_gene: TRBV2; d_gene: TRBD1
CDR3aa: CASSSLAGGPYYNEQFF; CDR3nt: TGTGCCAGTAGTTCCCTAGCGGGGGGCCCTTACTACAATGAGCAGTTCTTC; abundance: NA; j_gene: TRBJ2-1; v_gene: TRBV19; d_gene: TRBD2
CDR3aa: CASSQGQGVGNTEAFF; CDR3nt: TGTGCCAGCAGCCAAGGACAGGGTGTGGGGAACACTGAAGCTTTCTTT; abundance: NA; j_gene: TRBJ1-1; v_gene: TRBV5-4; d_gene: TRBD1
CDR3aa: CASSLGGTGGRYNEQFF; CDR3nt: TGTGCCAGCTCGCTCGGCGGGACAGGGGGCAGATACAATGAGCAGTTCTTC; abundance: once; j_gene: TRBJ2-1; v_gene: TRBV18; d_gene: TRBD1
CDR3aa: CASSPDRNHEQYF; CDR3nt: TGTGCCAGCTCACCAGACAGGAATCACGAGCAGTACTTC; abundance: NA; j_gene: TRBJ2-7; v_gene: TRBV18; d_gene: NA
CDR3aa: CASATDRRVNYGYTF; CDR3nt: TGTGCCTCAGCTACGGACAGGAGGGTTAACTATGGCTACACCTTC; abundance: NA; j_gene: TRBJ1-2; v_gene: TRBV5-4; d_gene: TRBD1
CDR3aa: CSASSGKAFF; CDR3nt: TGCAGTGCTAGTTCAGGGAAAGCTTTCTTT; abundance: NA; j_gene: TRBJ1-1; v_gene: TRBV20-1; d_gene: NA
CDR3aa: CASSVRQGSYEQYF; CDR3nt: TGTGCCAGCAGCGTACGACAGGGGTCCTACGAGCAGTACTTC; abundance: NA; j_gene: TRBJ2-7; v_gene: TRBV5-6; d_gene: TRBD1
CDR3aa: CASSHLNRGPNEKLFF; CDR3nt: TGCGCCAGCAGCCATTTAAACAGGGGGCCAAATGAAAAACTGTTTTTT; abundance: NA; j_gene: TRBJ1-4; v_gene: TRBV5-1; d_gene: TRBD1
CDR3aa: CASSLGAGTGLGYTF; CDR3nt: TGTGCCAGCAGCTTAGGAGCCGGGACAGGGTTGGGCTACACCTTC; abundance: NA; j_gene: TRBJ1-2; v_gene: TRBV7-9; d_gene: TRBD1
CDR3aa: CASRQARDRGQSIQYF; CDR3nt: TGTGCCAGTAGGCAAGCCCGGGACAGGGGGCAAAGCATTCAGTACTTC; abundance: NA; j_gene: TRBJ2-4; v_gene: TRBV19; d_gene: TRBD1
CDR3aa: CASNGDRSSQPQHF; CDR3nt: TGTGCCAGTAATGGAGACAGGTCGTCCCAGCCCCAGCATTTT; abundance: NA; j_gene: TRBJ1-5; v_gene: TRBV19; d_gene: NA
CDR3aa: CASSLGVVTEAFF; CDR3nt: TGTGCCAGCAGCTTGGGAGTCGTGACTGAAGCTTTCTTT; abundance: NA; j_gene: TRBJ1-1; v_gene: TRBV5-5; d_gene: NA